The 22 T cell receptor beta chains reported below all come from one sample, sequenced in a study of T cell changes during pregnancy in multiple sclerosis. Assay: immunoSEQ multiplex PCR; the TCRdb copy retains only in-frame clones and omits some. The sample lists under 90,000 clones; just over 90% were seen once. The sequencing here drew on peripheral blood, taken in the second trimester of pregnancy. The receptor set was obtained from a female donor in good health, enrolled as a control in a pregnancy study.

The chain recombines TRBV6-5 with TRBJ2-5; D is perhaps TRBD2 (5 bases). V shed 6 bases and J shed 9 bases, with 23 bases lying between them. There are 15 residues in the CDR3. Germline lookup yields CDR1 MNHEY and CDR2 SVGAGI. The CDR3 here is CASSPSEEGHGAQYF. For the CDR3, the DNA is TGTGCCAGCAGCCCCTCCGAAGAAGGCCACGGGGCCCAGTACTTC.

The rearrangement uses TRBV7-6 and TRBJ2-1, with 10 bases aligning to TRBD2. CDR1 and CDR2 from the germline V gene are SGHVS and FNYEAQ. The CDR3 has 17 amino acids. Trimming took 5 bases from V and 2 from J; bases not matched to a gene: 9. This chain's CDR3 is CASSPTLAGGPYNEQFF. The CDR3 coding sequence is TGTGCCAGCAGCCCGACCTTAGCGGGGGGCCCCTACAATGAGCAGTTCTTC.

This clone has a single count. The junction departs from germline at one end; a sequencing error may be responsible. This chain links TRBV7-7 with TRBJ2-3; 12 bases match TRBD2. Germline CDR1 SSHAT, CDR2 FNYEAQ (reference sequence). CDR3 length: 16 amino acids. The CDR3 here is CASSPLAGGRGDTQYF. The CDR3 coding sequence is TGTGCTAGCAGCCCCCTAGCGGGAGGGCGGGGGGATACGCAGTATTTT.

The chain is built from TRBV6-1 and TRBJ2-2; TRBD1 might be the D (6 bases). CDR3 length: 14 amino acids. CDR1 is MNHNS and CDR2 is SASEGT in the germline V gene. The germline V and J ends were trimmed by 7 bases and 2 bases, with 11 bases remaining between them. The CDR3 region has the DNA TGTGCCAGCACACTACAGGGAAACACCGGGGAGCTGTTTTTT. This sequence encodes CASTLQGNTGELFF.

This clone was picked up one time. The chain is built from TRBV10-3 and TRBJ2-7, with 7 bases identical to TRBD2. V dropped 10 bases and J dropped 0; count of bases not matched to a gene: 9. The CDR3 runs to 14 residues. Germline assignment: CDR1 ENHRY and CDR2 SYGVKD. CDR3 in DNA: TGTGCCACGATTGCGGGGGACGGCTCCTACGAGCAGTACTTC. Its translation is CATIAGDGSYEQYF.

The DNA for the CDR3 is TGCAGCGTTGTCGCTAGCGGCTTCACAGATACGCAGTATTTT. It translates to CSVVASGFTDTQYF. The chain recombines TRBV29-1 with TRBJ2-3; 7 bases are shared with TRBD2. Trimming removed 4 bases from V and 2 bases from J; junction bases left unmatched: 6. Per the germline V gene, CDR1 is SQVTM and CDR2 is ANQGSEA. The length of the CDR3 is 14 residues.

This CDR3 is CASSEGVWTTTSTDTQYF. The CDR3 bases are TGTGCCAGCAGTGAAGGAGTGTGGACAACCACTAGCACAGATACGCAGTATTTT. The chain uses TRBV6-1 and TRBJ2-3; possible D gene TRBD1, 5 bases. Trimming pared 1 base from V and 0 bases from J, leaving 17 bases between. CDR1 and CDR2 from the germline V gene are MNHNS and SASEGT. The CDR3 spans 18 residues.

V is TRBV6-5 and J is TRBJ1-1; weak D call: TRBD1 (6 bases). The length of the CDR3 is 14 residues. With 6 bases removed from V and 1 base from J, the gap between germline ends came to 12 bases. Germline V CDR1 and CDR2: MNHEY, SVGAGI. Here the CDR3 reads CASRSGTSNTEAFF. The CDR3 nucleotides read TGTGCCAGCAGGTCCGGGACATCGAACACTGAAGCTTTCTTT.

The V call is TRBV5-1, the J call TRBJ2-5; maybe TRBD1 (5 bases). V shed 7 bases and J shed 2 bases, with 15 bases lying between them. Germline V gene data show CDR1 as SGHRS and CDR2 as YFSETQ. CDR3 length: 14 residues. The CDR3 reads CASCEQGGQETQYF. DNA of the CDR3: TGCGCCAGCTGCGAGCAGGGTGGACAAGAGACCCAGTACTTC.

The chain combines TRBV4-2 with TRBJ1-2, with D hard to call. The length of the CDR3 is 17 residues. The ends were cut back, 0 bases at V and 2 bases at J, with 16 bases in the middle. Per the germline V gene, CDR1 is LGHNA and CDR2 is YNFKEQ. CDR3: CASSQDSRSFRNYGYTF. For the CDR3, the DNA is TGTGCCAGCAGCCAAGATAGTCGGAGCTTCCGAAACTATGGCTACACCTTC.

A word on this clone: Other DNA sequences in this specimen translate into the identical CDR3. The chain joins TRBV11-2 to TRBJ1-2; D may be TRBD1 (5 bases). V was cut by 1 base and J by 4 bases, with 7 bases left in between. The CDR3 is made up of 13 amino acids. Germline loops: CDR1 SGHAT, CDR2 FQNNGV. In nucleotides, the CDR3 is TGTGCCAGCAGCTTAGTAGACAGCTATGGCTACACCTTC. It yields the protein CASSLVDSYGYTF. Full variable domain (missing parts from reference TRBV11-2 and TRBJ1-2): EAGVAQSPRYKIIEKRQSVAFWCNPISGHATLYWYQQILGQGPKLLIQFQNNGVVDDSQLPKDRFSAERLKGVDSTLKIQPAKLEDSAVYLCASSLVDSYGYTFGSGTRLTVV.

The J gene is TRBJ2-2, the V gene TRBV12-5; D possibly corresponds to TRBD1 (6 bases). CDR3 size: 16 residues. CDR1 is LGHNT, CDR2 FRNRAP, per germline. V lost 2 bases to trimming and J lost 5 bases, with 15 bases between them. The CDR3 reads CASGLLTGMKTGELFF. CDR3 sequence (DNA): TGTGCTAGTGGTTTGCTCACAGGGATGAAGACCGGGGAGCTGTTTTTT.

The chain has TRBV7-9 and TRBJ2-5, with D possibly matching TRBD1 (6 bases). There are 13 residues in the CDR3. Between the trimmed V and J ends, which lost 5 bases and 1 base, there was a span of 8 bases. The V gene's germline CDR1 is SEHNR and CDR2 FQNEAQ (reference sequence). The chain's CDR3 is CASSQTGQETQYF. DNA for the CDR3: TGTGCCAGCAGCCAGACAGGCCAAGAGACCCAGTACTTC.

The rearrangement joins TRBV6-1 to TRBJ1-1; the D gene is possibly TRBD1 (5 bases). CDR3 length equals 15 residues. The V gene lost 2 bases and the J gene lost 8 bases, with 18 bases spanning the gap. Germline-derived CDR1 and CDR2 are MNHNS and SASEGT. CDR3 nucleotides: TGTGCCAGCAGTGAAAATCGCGGGACGTCGGACGAAGCTTTCTTT. As protein: CASSENRGTSDEAFF.

This clone was detected only once. The chain links TRBV6-1 to TRBJ2-7; D gene unclear. The CDR3 length is 14 residues. The V end lost 5 bases, the J end lost 1 base, and 12 bases lay between the germline ends. CDR1 MNHNS and CDR2 SASEGT come from the germline V gene. DNA of the CDR3: TGTGCCAGCAGTCCGAATAGCCCTTCCTACGAGCAGTACTTC. Its translation: CASSPNSPSYEQYF.

In its sample, this clone was seen a few times. The V call is TRBV27, the J call TRBJ2-7; unclear D gene. CDR1 and CDR2 (germline): MNHEY, SMNVEV (reference sequence). The CDR3 runs to 12 residues. V lost 8 bases, J lost 0 bases, and 8 bases lay in between. CDR3: CASYRSSYEQYF. In nucleotides, the CDR3 is TGTGCCAGCTATCGGAGCTCCTACGAGCAGTACTTC.

V usage is TRBV7-2 and J usage is TRBJ2-1; 10 positions match TRBD2. V gave up 2 bases and J gave up 15 bases; unmatched junction bases: 13. CDR3 size: 15 residues. Germline V CDR1 and CDR2: SGHTA, FQGNSA. CDR3 sequence (DNA): TGTGCCAGCAGCTTACTGGCTCATAGCGGGGGGTTTTTGTTCTTC. It encodes CASSLLAHSGGFLFF.

The chain employs TRBV9 and TRBJ1-5, with 7 bases aligning to TRBD1. The CDR3 consists of 12 residues. The germline V gene encodes CDR1 SGDLS and CDR2 YYNGEE. Trimming cost V 8 bases and J 4 bases; bases outside gene matches: 3. CDR3 in DNA: TGTGCCAGTGGGGACAGAAATCAGCCCCAGCATTTT. It translates to CASGDRNQPQHF.

The V gene is TRBV5-1, the J gene TRBJ2-2; 8 nucleotides match TRBD2. The V gene end was trimmed by 1 base and the J gene end by 1 base; junction bases not matched to a gene: 3. Germline V CDR1 and CDR2: SGHRS, YFSETQ. The CDR3 is 16 amino acids. The DNA for the CDR3 is TGCGCCAGCAGCTTGAAAACTAGCGGGAACACCGGGGAGCTGTTTTTT. It specifies CASSLKTSGNTGELFF.

The chain couples TRBV9 to TRBJ1-1, with D uncertain. The V end was cut by 4 bases, the J end by 1 base, with 5 bases between. The CDR3 covers 12 residues. CDR1 SGDLS and CDR2 YYNGEE come from the germline V gene. The CDR3 nucleotides read TGTGCCAGCAGCTCTAAGAACACTGAAGCTTTCTTT. Protein: CASSSKNTEAFF.

The genes are TRBV27 and TRBJ2-2; unclear D gene. The CDR3 contains 16 residues. In germline, CDR1 is MNHEY, CDR2 SMNVEV (reference sequence). V was cut by 1 base and J by 4 bases, with 13 bases left in between. The CDR3 region is CASSLYGLSGTGELFF. DNA for the CDR3: TGTGCCAGCAGTTTATATGGGTTGTCGGGCACCGGGGAGCTGTTTTTT.

The DNA for the CDR3 is TGTGCCAGCAGCGTAGGTGCGGGATGGGCCTACAATGAGCAGTTCTTC. Translated: CASSVGAGWAYNEQFF. The chain recombines TRBV9 with TRBJ2-1; the D gene is possibly TRBD2 (6 bases). Trimming took 0 bases from V and 2 from J, leaving 12 bases between them. The CDR3 runs 16 residues. Germline CDR1 SGDLS, CDR2 YYNGEE.